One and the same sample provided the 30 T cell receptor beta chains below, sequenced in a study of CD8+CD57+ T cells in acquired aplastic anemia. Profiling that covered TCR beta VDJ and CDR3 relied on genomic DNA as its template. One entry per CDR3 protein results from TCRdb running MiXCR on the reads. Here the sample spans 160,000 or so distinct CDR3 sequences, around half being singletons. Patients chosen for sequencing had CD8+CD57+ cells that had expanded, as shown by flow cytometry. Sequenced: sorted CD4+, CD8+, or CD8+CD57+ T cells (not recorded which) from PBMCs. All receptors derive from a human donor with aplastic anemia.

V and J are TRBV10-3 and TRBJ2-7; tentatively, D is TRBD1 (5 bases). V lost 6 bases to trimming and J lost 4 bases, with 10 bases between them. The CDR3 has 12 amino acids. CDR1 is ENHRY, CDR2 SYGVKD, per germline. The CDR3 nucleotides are TGTGCCATCAGCCCAGGGTATTACGAGCAGTACTTC. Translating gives CAISPGYYEQYF.

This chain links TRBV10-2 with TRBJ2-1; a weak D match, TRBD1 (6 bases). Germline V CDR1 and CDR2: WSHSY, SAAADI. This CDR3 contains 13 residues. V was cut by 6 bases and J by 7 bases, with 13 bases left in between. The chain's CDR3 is CASSLDSNNEQFF. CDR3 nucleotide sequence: TGCGCCAGCAGCCTGGACAGTAATAATGAGCAGTTCTTC.

DNA for the CDR3: TGTGCCATCAGGCCCGGTGGGACAGGGCCGTACAATGAGCAGTTCTTC. Protein product: CAIRPGGTGPYNEQFF. The V and J genes are TRBV10-3 and TRBJ2-1; 9 bases align to TRBD1. Losses at the gene ends were 6 bases for V and 4 bases for J; bases not matched to a gene: 10. The CDR3 runs to 16 residues. Germline CDR1 reads ENHRY; CDR2 reads SYGVKD.

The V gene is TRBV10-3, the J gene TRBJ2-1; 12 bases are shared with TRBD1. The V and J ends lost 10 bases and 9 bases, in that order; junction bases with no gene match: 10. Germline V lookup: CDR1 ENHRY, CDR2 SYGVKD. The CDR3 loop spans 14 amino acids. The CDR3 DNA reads TGTGCCACCTTCCGGGACAGGGGGCAGGGTGAGCAGTTCTTC. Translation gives CATFRDRGQGEQFF.

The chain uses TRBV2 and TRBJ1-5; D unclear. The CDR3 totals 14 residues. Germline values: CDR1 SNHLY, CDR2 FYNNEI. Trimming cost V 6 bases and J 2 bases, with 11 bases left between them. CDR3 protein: CASRREVGNQPQHF. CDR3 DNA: TGTGCCAGCAGGCGGGAGGTCGGCAATCAGCCCCAGCATTTT.

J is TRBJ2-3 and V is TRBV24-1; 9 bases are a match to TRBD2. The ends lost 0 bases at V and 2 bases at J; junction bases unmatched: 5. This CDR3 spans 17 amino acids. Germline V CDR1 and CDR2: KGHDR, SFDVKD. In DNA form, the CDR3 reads TGTGCCACCAGTGATTTGGGGCTAGCGGGGCACACAGATACGCAGTATTTT. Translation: CATSDLGLAGHTDTQYF.

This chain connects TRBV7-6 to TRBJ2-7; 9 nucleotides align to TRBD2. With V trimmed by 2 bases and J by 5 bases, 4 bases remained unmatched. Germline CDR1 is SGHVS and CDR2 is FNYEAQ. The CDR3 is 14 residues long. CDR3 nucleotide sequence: TGTGCCAGCAGCTTAAGCGGGGGGCGTCACGAGCAGTACTTC. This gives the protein CASSLSGGRHEQYF.

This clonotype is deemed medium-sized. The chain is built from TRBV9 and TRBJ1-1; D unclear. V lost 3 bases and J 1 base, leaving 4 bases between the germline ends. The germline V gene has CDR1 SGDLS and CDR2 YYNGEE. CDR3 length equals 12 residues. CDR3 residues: CASSGSNTEAFF. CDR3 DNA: TGTGCCAGCAGCGGATCGAACACTGAAGCTTTCTTT.

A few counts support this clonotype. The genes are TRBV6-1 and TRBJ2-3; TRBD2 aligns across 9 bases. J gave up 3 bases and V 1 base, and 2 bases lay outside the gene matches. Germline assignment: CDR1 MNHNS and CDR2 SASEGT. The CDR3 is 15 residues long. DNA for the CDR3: TGTGCCAGCAGTGAAGGCGGGGGGGCGACAGATACGCAGTATTTT. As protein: CASSEGGGATDTQYF.

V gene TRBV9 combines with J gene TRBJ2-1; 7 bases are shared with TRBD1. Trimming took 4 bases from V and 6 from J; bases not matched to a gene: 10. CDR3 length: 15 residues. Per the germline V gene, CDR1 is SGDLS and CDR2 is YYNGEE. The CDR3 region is CASSREGRGFNEQFF. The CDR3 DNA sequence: TGTGCCAGCAGCCGAGAGGGCAGGGGGTTCAATGAGCAGTTCTTC.

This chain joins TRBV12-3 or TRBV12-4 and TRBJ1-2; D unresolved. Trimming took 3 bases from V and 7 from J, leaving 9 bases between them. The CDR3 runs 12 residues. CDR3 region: CASSFYRSGYTF. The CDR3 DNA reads TGTGCCAGCAGTTTCTATAGGAGTGGCTACACCTTC.

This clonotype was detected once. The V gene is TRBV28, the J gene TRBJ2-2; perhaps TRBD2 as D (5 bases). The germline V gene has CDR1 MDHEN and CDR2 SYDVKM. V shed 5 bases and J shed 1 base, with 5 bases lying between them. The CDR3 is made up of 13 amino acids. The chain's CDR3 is CASSGLNTGELFF. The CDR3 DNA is TGTGCCAGCAGTGGACTGAACACCGGGGAGCTGTTTTTT.

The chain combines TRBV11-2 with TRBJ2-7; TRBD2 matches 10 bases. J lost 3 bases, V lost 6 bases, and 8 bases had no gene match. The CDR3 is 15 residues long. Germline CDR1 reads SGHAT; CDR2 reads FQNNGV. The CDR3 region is CASSSSGGAFYEQYF. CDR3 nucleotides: TGTGCCAGCAGTTCCAGCGGGGGGGCCTTCTACGAGCAGTACTTC.

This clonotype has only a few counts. CDR3: CASSQSDRGSETQYF. CDR3 DNA sequence: TGTGCCAGCAGCCAGTCGGACAGGGGGTCGGAGACCCAGTACTTC. The chain recombines TRBV3-1 with TRBJ2-5, with 10 bases lining up with TRBD1. After removal of 3 bases from V and 5 bases from J, the junction contained 6 bases not matched to a gene. The V gene's germline CDR1 is LGHDT and CDR2 YNNKEL (reference sequence). The CDR3 extends over 15 amino acids.

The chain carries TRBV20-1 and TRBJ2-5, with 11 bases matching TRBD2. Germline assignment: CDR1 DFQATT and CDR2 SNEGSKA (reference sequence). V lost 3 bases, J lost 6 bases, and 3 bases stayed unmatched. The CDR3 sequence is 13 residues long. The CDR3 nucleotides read TGCAGTGCTAGGACTAGCGGGGCCAAGACCCAGTACTTC. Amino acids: CSARTSGAKTQYF.

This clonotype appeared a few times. The CDR3 bases are TGTGCCAGCAGCTTACAGGGGGGATACTATGGCTACACCTTC. This gives the protein CASSLQGGYYGYTF. The V gene is TRBV5-6, the J gene TRBJ1-2, with 8 bases fitting TRBD1. Germline trimming cut 2 bases from V and 3 bases from J; bases unmatched to any gene: 3. The CDR3 contains 14 residues. Germline-derived CDR1 and CDR2 are SGHDT and YYEEEE.

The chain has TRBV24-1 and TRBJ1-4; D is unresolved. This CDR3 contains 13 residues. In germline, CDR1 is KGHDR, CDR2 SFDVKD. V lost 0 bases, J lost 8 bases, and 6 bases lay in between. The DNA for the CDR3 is TGTGCCACCAGTGATTTGCAGGAAGAAAAACTGTTTTTT. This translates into CATSDLQEEKLFF.

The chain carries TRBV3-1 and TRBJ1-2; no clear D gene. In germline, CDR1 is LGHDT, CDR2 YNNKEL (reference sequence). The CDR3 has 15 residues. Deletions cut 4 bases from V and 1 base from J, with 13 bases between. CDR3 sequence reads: CASSRDRWNNYGYTF. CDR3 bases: TGTGCCAGCAGCCGAGATCGATGGAATAACTATGGCTACACCTTC.

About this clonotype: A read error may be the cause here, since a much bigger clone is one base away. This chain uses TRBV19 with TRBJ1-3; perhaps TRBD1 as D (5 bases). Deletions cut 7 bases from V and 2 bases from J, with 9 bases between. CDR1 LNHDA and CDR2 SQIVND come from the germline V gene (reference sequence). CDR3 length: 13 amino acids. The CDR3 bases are TGTGCCAGTATGGCAGGGACTGGAAACACCATATATTTT. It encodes CASMAGTGNTIYF.

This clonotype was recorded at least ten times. CDR3 DNA sequence: TGTGCCAGCAGCCAAGATCTGGGGCCCAACACTGAAGCTTTCTTT. Its protein product is CASSQDLGPNTEAFF. This chain joins TRBV4-2 and TRBJ1-1; a possible D gene is TRBD1 (5 bases). The ends were cut back, 0 bases at V and 2 bases at J, with 10 bases in the middle. The germline V gene encodes CDR1 LGHNA and CDR2 YNFKEQ. The CDR3 length is 15 residues.

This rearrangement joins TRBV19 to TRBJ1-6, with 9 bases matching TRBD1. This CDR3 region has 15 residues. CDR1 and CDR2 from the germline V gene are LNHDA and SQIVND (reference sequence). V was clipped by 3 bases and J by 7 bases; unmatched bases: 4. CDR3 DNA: TGTGCCAGTAGTATCGGACAGGGGACGAATTCACCCCTCCACTTT. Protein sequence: CASSIGQGTNSPLHF.

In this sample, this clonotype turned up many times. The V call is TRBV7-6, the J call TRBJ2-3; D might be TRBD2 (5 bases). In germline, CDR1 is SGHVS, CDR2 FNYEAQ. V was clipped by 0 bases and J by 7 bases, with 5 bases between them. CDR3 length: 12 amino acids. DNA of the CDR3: TGTGCCAGCAGCTTAGCCGGGAATACGCAGTATTTT. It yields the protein CASSLAGNTQYF.

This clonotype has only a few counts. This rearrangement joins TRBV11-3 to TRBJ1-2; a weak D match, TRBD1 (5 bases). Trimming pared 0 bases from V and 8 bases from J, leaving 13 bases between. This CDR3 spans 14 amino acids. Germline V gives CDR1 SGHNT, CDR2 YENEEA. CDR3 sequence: CASSLDGAGSGYTF. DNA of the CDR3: TGTGCCAGCAGCTTAGACGGGGCAGGGTCCGGCTACACCTTC.

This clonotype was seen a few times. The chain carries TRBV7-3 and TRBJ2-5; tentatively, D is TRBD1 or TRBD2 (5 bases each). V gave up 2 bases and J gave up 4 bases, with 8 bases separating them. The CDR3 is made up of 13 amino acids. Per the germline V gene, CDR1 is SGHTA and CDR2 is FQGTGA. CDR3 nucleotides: TGTGCCAGCAGCTTATGGGGGAGAGAGACCCAGTACTTC. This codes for CASSLWGRETQYF.

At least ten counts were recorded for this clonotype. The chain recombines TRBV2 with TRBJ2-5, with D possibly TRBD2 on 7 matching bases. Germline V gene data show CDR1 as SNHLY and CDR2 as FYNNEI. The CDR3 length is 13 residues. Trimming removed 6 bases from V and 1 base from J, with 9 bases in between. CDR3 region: CASRGGAQETQYF. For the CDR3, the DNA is TGTGCCAGCAGAGGGGGGGCCCAAGAGACCCAGTACTTC.

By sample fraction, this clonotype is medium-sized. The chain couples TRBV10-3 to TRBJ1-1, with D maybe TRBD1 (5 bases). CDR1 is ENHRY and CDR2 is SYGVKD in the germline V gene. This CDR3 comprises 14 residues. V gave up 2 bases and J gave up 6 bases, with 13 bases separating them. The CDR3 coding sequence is TGTGCCATCAGTGAGGGAACGACAGAGGCTGAAGCTTTCTTT. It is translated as CAISEGTTEAEAFF.

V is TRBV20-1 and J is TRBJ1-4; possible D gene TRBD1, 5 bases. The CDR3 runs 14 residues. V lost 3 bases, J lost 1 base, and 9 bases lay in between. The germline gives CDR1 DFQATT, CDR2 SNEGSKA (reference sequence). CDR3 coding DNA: TGCAGTGCTAGCGGGGCAGAAACTAATGAAAAACTGTTTTTT. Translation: CSASGAETNEKLFF.

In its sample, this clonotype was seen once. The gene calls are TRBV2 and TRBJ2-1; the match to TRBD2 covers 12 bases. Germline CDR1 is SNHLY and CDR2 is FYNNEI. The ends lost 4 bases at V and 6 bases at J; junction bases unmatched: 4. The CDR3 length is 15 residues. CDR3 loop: CASSALAGGSNEQFF. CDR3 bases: TGTGCCAGCAGTGCGCTAGCGGGGGGGAGCAATGAGCAGTTCTTC.

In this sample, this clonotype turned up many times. The CDR3, as DNA: TGTGCCAGCAGACCCAGCTATAATTCACCCCTCCACTTT. This sequence encodes CASRPSYNSPLHF. The V gene is TRBV3-1, the J gene TRBJ1-6; no firm D call. Germline V CDR1 and CDR2: LGHDT, YNNKEL (reference sequence). This CDR3 comprises 13 residues. V lost 6 bases, J lost 3 bases, and 6 bases lay in between.

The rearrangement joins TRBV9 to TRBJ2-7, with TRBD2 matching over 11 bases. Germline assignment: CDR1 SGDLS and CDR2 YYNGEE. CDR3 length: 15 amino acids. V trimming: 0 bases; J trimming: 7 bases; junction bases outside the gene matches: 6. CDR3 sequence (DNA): TGTGCCAGCAGCGTAGGCACTAGCGGGGGTAGTGAGCAGTACTTC. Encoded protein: CASSVGTSGGSEQYF.